The clone carrying this T cell receptor beta chain appeared a single time. Germline V gene sequence: CDR1 LGHNA, CDR2 YNFKEQ. Trimming removed 2 bases from V and 6 bases from J; junction bases left unmatched: 5. There are 14 residues in the CDR3. The sample belongs to a study of cytomegalovirus exposure and HLA in healthy donors. Study information: Earlier sequencing of some 170 million T cells yielded about 120 million unique TCR beta sequences.

60 Vbeta and 13 Jbeta primers were used in PCR. Only in-frame clones appear in the TCRdb table, and some are missing; sequencing was by immunoSEQ multiplex PCR. The sample records over 150,000 clones, 70% to 75% being singletons. This sequence was found in a male donor in good health and CMV-seronegative. The specimen was PBMCs. This rearrangement joins TRBV4-2 to TRBJ2-7; 9 nucleotides match TRBD2. CDR3 sequence: CASSQSGRYAEQYF. The CDR3 DNA sequence: TGTGCCAGCAGCCAAAGCGGGAGGTACGCCGAGCAGTACTTC.